This T cell receptor (beta chain) derives from a study of tumor-infiltrating lymphocytes in primary liver carcinoma. Unsorted bulk tissue (about 18-30 mg) underwent RNA and DNA co-extraction. Germline V gene sequence: CDR1 SGDLS, CDR2 YYNGEE. The CDR3 has 15 residues. V shed 4 bases and J shed 7 bases, with 21 bases lying between them. Researchers generated TCR beta cDNA from about 0.5 ug of total RNA, relying on a constant-region primer. Libraries for TCR beta were built through three nested multiplex PCR rounds, which together made up a slightly modified ARM-PCR procedure. Each of the first two PCR rounds ran approximately 10 cycles with TRBV1-TRBV30 forward and C-beta reverse primers. TCRdb reprocessed the multiplex PCR reads via MiXCR and lists one record per CDR3 protein. The table includes 100,000 to 120,000 distinct CDR3 sequences, approximately 78% detected once.

This chain links TRBV9 with TRBJ2-7; possibly TRBD2 for D (6 bases). This sequence was found in a man aged 40-55 years with primary liver carcinoma and hepatitis B virus infection. The sequenced sample consisted of liver tumor tissue from sampling region 3. Noted subset: tumor region T3, left-lateral pole. Here the CDR3 DNA reads TGTGCCAGCAGCCAGTCCGAGAGGACGGAGGGGGAGCAGTACTTC. This translates into CASSQSERTEGEQYF.